This TCR beta chain was documented in a study of T cell responses to AZD1222 COVID-19 vaccine. With regard to this clone: The antigen remains undetermined.

Points from the study as a whole: It should be noted that donors were predominantly white British and more often female, and clonal diversity was possibly underestimated. Baseline serostatus was positive in only a handful of AZD1222 recipients. In all cases, repertoires were sampled only after the peak T cell response. Dominant at 160-218 and 743-854, vaccine-associated CD4 TCRs also spanned spike.

Trimming removed 2 bases from V and 4 bases from J, with 3 bases in between. CDR1 and CDR2 (germline): MGHRA, YSYEKL. The CDR3 runs to 12 residues. Libraries were prepared by immunoSEQ multiplex PCR; TCRdb keeps only in-frame clonotypes and omits some of them. This table has over 120,000 clones, 92% appearing once. The origin of this receptor is an adult in good health. The chain links TRBV4-1 to TRBJ1-3; D gene ambiguous. Sequenced here: peripheral blood, sampled on day 0 of AZD1222 vaccination. CDR3 sequence (DNA): TGCGCCAGCAGCCAACGCGGAAACACCATATATTTT. This gives the protein CASSQRGNTIYF.